Below are 15 T cell receptor beta chains sequenced from a single sample in a study of cytomegalovirus exposure and HLA in healthy donors. PCR primers comprised 60 Vbeta and 13 Jbeta primers. Data came from immunoSEQ multiplex PCR; TCRdb stores just in-frame clones and leaves some out. The data contain 90,000 or so clones, less than 80% of them singletons. Sequencing was carried out using PBMCs. Receptors originate from a boy younger than 18 in good health and CMV-seropositive.

This clone turned up a few times. The V and J genes are TRBV5-1 and TRBJ2-1; no definite D call. With 5 bases removed from V and 0 bases from J, the gap between germline ends came to 12 bases. This CDR3 has 15 residues. The germline V gene encodes CDR1 SGHRS and CDR2 YFSETQ. The CDR3 nucleotides read TGCGCCAGCAGTTCAGGTCTCAGCTCCTACAATGAGCAGTTCTTC. As protein: CASSSGLSSYNEQFF.

This clone was observed once. The chain joins TRBV6-5 to TRBJ1-1, with D perhaps matching TRBD1 (5 bases). CDR3 length: 16 residues. In germline, CDR1 is MNHEY, CDR2 SVGAGI. The ends were cut back, 0 bases at V and 3 bases at J, with 14 bases in the middle. As DNA, the CDR3 is TGTGCCAGCAGTTACTCGAGGAGGGGCGTGGACACTGAAGCTTTCTTT. The encoded protein is CASSYSRRGVDTEAFF.

The chain is built from TRBV19 and TRBJ1-3; D is unresolved. The germline V gene has CDR1 LNHDA and CDR2 SQIVND (reference sequence). With 3 bases removed from V and 4 bases from J, the gap between germline ends came to 4 bases. This CDR3 spans 12 amino acids. The CDR3 bases are TGTGCCAGTAGTATTCGGGGAAACACCATATATTTT. Translation gives CASSIRGNTIYF.

This clone was observed a handful of times. V gene TRBV4-2 combines with J gene TRBJ1-5; no clear D gene. V was trimmed by 0 bases and J by 3 bases, leaving 9 bases between them. The CDR3 totals 15 residues. CDR1 and CDR2 (germline): LGHNA, YNFKEQ. The CDR3 nucleotides read TGTGCCAGCAGCCAAGATTCGGGGATCAATCAGCCCCAGCATTTT. As protein: CASSQDSGINQPQHF.

The chain links TRBV28 to TRBJ1-2; 7 bases match TRBD1. V trimming: 4 bases; J trimming: 6 bases; junction bases outside the gene matches: 20. CDR3 size: 18 residues. Germline V lookup: CDR1 MDHEN, CDR2 SYDVKM. DNA of the CDR3: TGTGCCAGCAGTTCCATATCCTATACTGACAGGGTACAAAATGGCTACACCTTC. Translation: CASSSISYTDRVQNGYTF.

V gene TRBV7-9 combines with J gene TRBJ1-1; D not resolved. V lost 5 bases, J lost 4 bases, and 8 bases lay in between. The CDR3 covers 12 residues. Germline V gene sequence: CDR1 SEHNR, CDR2 FQNEAQ (reference sequence). The CDR3 region is CASSPAGTEAFF. The CDR3 DNA reads TGTGCCAGCAGCCCTGCAGGCACTGAAGCTTTCTTT. Filled out from reference TRBV7-9 and TRBJ1-1, the complete variable domain reads DTGVSQNPRHKITKRGQNVTFRCDPISEHNRLYWYRQTLGQGPEFLTYFQNEAQLEKSRLLSDRFSAERPKGSFSTLEIQRTEQGDSAMYLCASSPAGTEAFFGQGTRLTVV.

This clone was found a few times. Relative to the germline gene, one junction end is altered; a read error may explain this. The gene calls are TRBV6-5 and TRBJ2-5; 10 bases line up with TRBD2. This CDR3 region has 15 residues. Germline V lookup: CDR1 MNHEY, CDR2 SVGAGI. This CDR3 is CASSSPASGSEVWDF. The CDR3 DNA is TGTGCCAGCAGTTCCCCGGCTAGCGGGAGCGAGGTTTGGGACTTC.

This clone was observed a handful of times. The chain couples TRBV5-1 to TRBJ2-1, with 8 bases matching TRBD2. V dropped 4 bases and J dropped 6; count of bases not matched to a gene: 6. Germline V gives CDR1 SGHRS, CDR2 YFSETQ. CDR3 length equals 14 residues. Here the CDR3 reads CASSLSGKGNEQFF. The CDR3 DNA follows: TGCGCCAGCAGCCTTAGCGGGAAAGGCAATGAGCAGTTCTTC. Filled out from reference TRBV5-1 and TRBJ2-1, the complete variable domain reads KAGVTQTPRYLIKTRGQQVTLSCSPISGHRSVSWYQQTPGQGLQFLFEYFSETQRNKGNFPGRFSGRQFSNSRSEMNVSTLELGDSALYLCASSLSGKGNEQFFGPGTRLTVL.

The chain links TRBV18 to TRBJ2-3, with a weak D call TRBD1 (5 bases). Trimming shortened V by 4 bases and J by 1 base, and 9 bases separated the two germline ends. The germline V gene encodes CDR1 KGHSH and CDR2 LQKENI. The CDR3 length is 14 residues. The CDR3 is CASSLGHGTDTQYF. The DNA of the CDR3 is TGTGCCAGCTCACTAGGACATGGCACAGATACGCAGTATTTT.

The chain couples TRBV6-1 to TRBJ1-3; possible D gene TRBD1, 6 bases. This CDR3 has 13 amino acids. The germline V gene has CDR1 MNHNS and CDR2 SASEGT. V lost 4 bases, J lost 2 bases, and 6 bases lay in between. The CDR3 loop reads CASSGGPGNTIYF. DNA of the CDR3: TGTGCCAGCAGTGGGGGGCCTGGAAACACCATATATTTT.

The V and J genes are TRBV6-5 and TRBJ1-2; the D gene is possibly TRBD1 (6 bases). Per germline, CDR1 MNHEY and CDR2 SVGAGI. Trimming shortened V by 5 bases and J by 6 bases, and 13 bases separated the two germline ends. The CDR3 extends over 13 amino acids. CDR3 sequence: CASSRAGADGYTF. The CDR3 nucleotides are TGTGCCAGCAGTCGAGCGGGGGCTGATGGCTACACCTTC.

The chain carries TRBV28 and TRBJ2-7; D unresolved. V was shortened by 2 bases and J by 5 bases, with 13 bases between the two germline ends. The CDR3 runs 14 residues. The germline V gene has CDR1 MDHEN and CDR2 SYDVKM. The CDR3 DNA reads as TGTGCCAGCAGTTTAACGGTGTTAGGAGACGAGCAGTACTTC. Translation gives CASSLTVLGDEQYF.

This clone was counted once. The CDR3 spells CASLPSGRSYGYTF. The CDR3 coding sequence is TGTGCCAGCCTCCCCTCTGGCAGAAGCTATGGCTACACCTTC. The rearrangement links TRBV27 to TRBJ1-2; D not certain. The germline V and J ends were trimmed by 8 bases and 4 bases, with 17 bases remaining between them. The germline V gene encodes CDR1 MNHEY and CDR2 SMNVEV (reference sequence). The CDR3 is made up of 14 amino acids.

The rearrangement links TRBV5-1 to TRBJ2-3, with TRBD2 identical over 14 bases. CDR1 is SGHRS and CDR2 is YFSETQ in the germline V gene. This CDR3 spans 19 amino acids. The ends lost 4 bases at V and 0 bases at J; junction bases unmatched: 10. The CDR3 sequence: CASSPGLAGGRESTDTQYF. CDR3 nucleotide sequence: TGCGCCAGCAGCCCCGGACTAGCGGGGGGTCGAGAAAGCACAGATACGCAGTATTTT.

The V and J genes are TRBV7-6 and TRBJ2-7; D might be TRBD1 (5 bases). Germline V CDR1 and CDR2: SGHVS, FNYEAQ. The CDR3 has 14 amino acids. V was trimmed by 5 bases and J by 4 bases, leaving 15 bases between them. This chain's CDR3 is CASSPRAGRYEQYF. The CDR3, as DNA: TGTGCCAGCAGCCCACGGGCAGGGCGGTACGAGCAGTACTTC. Filled out from reference TRBV7-6 and TRBJ2-7, the complete variable domain reads GAGVSQSPRYKVTKRGQDVALRCDPISGHVSLYWYRQALGQGPEFLTYFNYEAQQDKSGLPNDRFSAERPEGSISTLTIQRTEQRDSAMYRCASSPRAGRYEQYFGPGTRLTVT.